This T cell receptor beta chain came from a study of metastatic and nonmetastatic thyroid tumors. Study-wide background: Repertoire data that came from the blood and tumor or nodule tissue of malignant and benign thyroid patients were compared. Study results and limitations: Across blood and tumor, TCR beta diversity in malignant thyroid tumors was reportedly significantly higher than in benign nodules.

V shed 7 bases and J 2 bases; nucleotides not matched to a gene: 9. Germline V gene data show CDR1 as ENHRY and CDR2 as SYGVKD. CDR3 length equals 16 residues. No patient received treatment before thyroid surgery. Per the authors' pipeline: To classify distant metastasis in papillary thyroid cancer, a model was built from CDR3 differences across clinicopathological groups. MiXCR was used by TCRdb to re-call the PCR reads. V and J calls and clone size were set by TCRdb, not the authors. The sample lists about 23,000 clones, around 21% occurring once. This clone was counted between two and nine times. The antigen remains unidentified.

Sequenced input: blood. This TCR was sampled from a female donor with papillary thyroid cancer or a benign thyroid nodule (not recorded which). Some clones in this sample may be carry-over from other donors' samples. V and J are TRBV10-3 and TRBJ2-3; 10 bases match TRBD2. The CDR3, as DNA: TGTGCCATCACCGACGGACTAGCGGAGGCCACAGATACGCAGTATTTT. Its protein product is CAITDGLAEATDTQYF.